The following is a TCR beta chain sequence with its context. The CDR3 runs 16 residues. Between the trimmed V and J ends, which lost 4 bases and 7 bases, there was a span of 18 bases. Germline V lookup: CDR1 SGHNT, CDR2 YYREEE (reference sequence). This specimen comes from a study of control samples from healthy donors and cancer patients. Generated by immunoSEQ multiplex PCR, the TCRdb table keeps only in-frame clones and is missing some. The sample shows 100,000 to 150,000 clones, roughly 92% of them seen only once. Sequenced material: blood. V is TRBV5-4 and J is TRBJ1-6; TRBD1 might be the D (6 bases). The receptor's source is a man younger than 35 in good health. The CDR3 DNA is TGTGCCAGCAGCCCACCGACAGGCCCTGGGAATTCACCCCTCCACTTT. Translation: CASSPPTGPGNSPLHF.